This T cell receptor beta chain is drawn from a study of post-analysis software for immune sequencing data (dated by TCRdb to the mid-2010s). Study-wide context: The recorded disease courses included relapsing-remitting, secondary progressive and progressive-relapsing multiple sclerosis, and some patients had no subtype annotation. Patient repertoires were compared against roughly 12 previously published healthy control repertoires from donors aged roughly 6 to 28 years. A subset of samples was prepared in parallel using single-end sample barcoding, then pooled and co-amplified after Illumina adapter ligation. What the research found in general, with its limitations: Direct clustering with F measure revealed strong co-clustering of samples prepared in the same batch, which led to a batch-effect correction. Normalized Chao1 diversity was significantly lower in multiple sclerosis patients than controls, suggesting substantial peripheral T-cell clonal expansion. The control group was slightly older than the multiple sclerosis patient group. Significantly higher frequencies in patients than in controls were found for five or six TRBV segments, including TRBV5-6, TRBV5-1 and TRBV20-1.

The CDR3 spans 14 residues, from the cysteine through the phenylalanine. Here the CDR3 DNA is all that survives: 42 bases in frame from base 1. For this chain, trimming is 7 bases at the V end and 4 bases at the J end, and the number of junction bases without a gene match is 10. Reading the germline V gene gives CDR1 ENHRY and CDR2 SYGVKD. Concerning this clonotype: Its antigen has not been determined. Per-base qualities were not stored, and no clone one base away is much larger.

The method was PCR. Sequenced on an Illumina HiSeq 2500. To reduce PCR and sequencing biases, unique molecular identifiers were built into the TCR beta cDNA libraries. Roughly 500,000 cDNA molecules were obtained per 1 to 10 million input T cells, so each molecule approximated one T cell. The same protocol used for the earlier healthy control dataset was applied to prepare and sequence the patient libraries. Within a given batch, samples were prepared together, multiplexed and sequenced on the same HiSeq lane. The study's own analysis went as follows. Raw barcoded reads were processed with MIGEC, discarding single-read molecular identifier groups before consensus assembly and CDR3 extraction. VDJtools was used for post-analysis of the clonotype tables, with diversity normalized by down-sampling every dataset to the smallest sample size. In repertoire overlap clustering, CDR3 amino acid sequences, but not nucleotide sequences, were matched to correct batch-related cross-sample contamination. Using fastp at Q25 and MiXCR, TCRdb reprocessed the public reads and kept productive beta chains. When rows share a CDR3 protein, they turn into one entry using the most common DNA and genes. Here the V and J calls rest on TCRdb's processing, not on the authors' analysis. The sample yields 430,000 or so distinct CDR3 sequences; less than 40% were counted once. The top ten clonotypes cover 6% to 9% of the sample.

TCR beta repertoires were profiled from peripheral blood of roughly 13 young patients with multiple sclerosis to demonstrate the VDJtools post-analysis software. The multiple sclerosis patients were children and adolescents ranging in age from roughly 6 to 15 years. The rearrangement combines TRBV10-3 with TRBJ2-7; 7 central nucleotides agree with TRBD1. This clonotype was obtained from a girl aged 2 to 10 with multiple sclerosis. The sequenced material came from blood. The DNA sequence follows: TGTGCCATCAAAGTCCGGGACAGTGGATACGAGCAGTACTTC. This is translated as CAIKVRDSGYEQYF.